A selection of T cell receptor beta chains follows, all from one sample in a study of blood T cell repertoires in COVID-19. Profiled with immunoSEQ multiplex PCR; TCRdb holds only in-frame clones, not every one. Of tens of thousands of clones in the sample, 78% are singletons; the top ten hold approximately 15%. Sequencing was carried out using peripheral blood. These receptors were taken from a man between 65 and 79 years old with acute or convalescent COVID-19. CDR3s include the opening cysteine and the closing phenylalanine or tryptophan. Each record gives: J gene, D gene, clone size, V gene, CDR3 protein, CDR3 DNA. A D gene is named only where the DNA matches it firmly. Clone size is shown for a subset of rows, as once, few, many or a class of expanded clone.

TRBJ1-2	-	-	TRBV6-5	CASRPDSRPNYGYTF	TGTGCCAGCAGACCAGACAGTCGTCCTAACTATGGCTACACCTTC
TRBJ1-6	TRBD1	once	TRBV18	CASSLTGDFGNSPLHF	TGTGCCAGCTCCCTCACAGGGGACTTCGGTAATTCACCCCTCCACTTT
TRBJ2-2	-	-	TRBV19	CAIPNRSQRLNTGELFF	TGTGCCATACCCAACAGGAGCCAGCGCCTGAACACCGGGGAGCTGTTTTTT
TRBJ1-2	TRBD1	-	TRBV9	CASSGGGTGVGGYTF	TGTGCCAGCAGCGGAGGAGGAACAGGGGTCGGGGGCTACACCTTC
TRBJ1-5	-	-	TRBV18	CASSPSRSDPQHF	TGTGCCAGCTCACCATCGAGGTCAGATCCCCAGCATTTT
TRBJ1-1	-	few	TRBV11-2	CASSLARENTEAFF	TGTGCCAGCAGCTTAGCTCGAGAGAACACTGAAGCTTTCTTT
TRBJ2-7	-	-	TRBV9	CASSKDRYYEQYF	TGTGCCAGCAGCAAAGACAGATACTACGAGCAGTACTTC
TRBJ2-7	-	-	TRBV6-5	CASRKTGLSYEQYF	TGTGCCAGCAGAAAGACAGGCCTCTCCTACGAGCAGTACTTC
TRBJ1-6	-	-	TRBV3-1/TRBV3-2	CASSLRGSSYNSPLHF	TGTGCCAGCAGCCTGCGTGGGAGCTCCTATAATTCACCCCTCCACTTT
TRBJ2-1	TRBD2	few	TRBV9	CASSPRGLAGEQFF	TGTGCCAGCAGCCCCCGGGGACTAGCGGGCGAGCAGTTCTTC
TRBJ1-2	-	-	TRBV6-1	CASSDRVSGYTF	TGTGCCAGCAGTGACAGGGTCAGCGGCTACACCTTC
TRBJ2-3	TRBD2	-	TRBV5-1	CASSGGGLRGGRTSTDTQYF	TGCGCCAGCAGCGGAGGAGGTCTACGCGGGGGGAGAACTAGCACAGATACGCAGTATTTT
TRBJ1-3	-	-	TRBV4-1	CASSLRQASGNTIYF	TGCGCCAGCAGCCTACGACAGGCCTCTGGAAACACCATATATTTT
TRBJ1-6	TRBD1	-	TRBV2	CASRLLGTGVSPLHF	TGTGCCAGCAGACTGCTCGGGACAGGCGTTTCACCCCTCCACTTT
TRBJ2-1	TRBD2	few	TRBV4-3	CASSQGGGRSSYNEQFF	TGCGCCAGCAGCCAAGGAGGCGGGAGGAGCTCCTACAATGAGCAGTTCTTC
TRBJ2-6	TRBD1	-	TRBV7-6	CASSPTGNSGANVLTF	TGTGCCAGCAGCCCGACAGGGAACTCTGGGGCCAACGTCCTGACTTTC
TRBJ2-7	-	-	TRBV7-6	CASSLGSGGGPLYEQYF	TGTGCCAGCAGCTTAGGCTCGGGCGGGGGCCCGCTCTACGAGCAGTACTTC
TRBJ1-1	-	-	TRBV21-1	CASSKGTGVRAFF	TGTGCCAGCAGCAAAGGGACAGGGGTTAGAGCTTTCTTT
TRBJ2-6	TRBD1	few	TRBV5-5	CASSLAGTGAEANVLTF	TGTGCCAGCAGCTTGGCCGGGACAGGGGCCGAGGCCAACGTCCTGACTTTC
TRBJ1-2	-	many	TRBV29-1	CSVGGGAGYGYTF	TGCAGCGTGGGAGGGGGTGCCGGCTATGGCTACACCTTC
TRBJ1-4	-	few	TRBV5-5	CASSRTAGTNEKLFF	TGTGCCAGCAGCCGGACAGCAGGGACTAATGAAAAACTGTTTTTT
TRBJ2-1	TRBD1	-	TRBV19	CASRSPGQGYNEQFF	TGTGCCAGTAGATCACCGGGACAGGGGTACAATGAGCAGTTCTTC
TRBJ2-2	TRBD2	once	TRBV7-2	CASSSGTSGGSYTGELFF	TGTGCCAGCAGCTCAGGGACTAGCGGGGGCTCGTACACCGGGGAGCTGTTTTTT
TRBJ2-7	-	few	TRBV5-6	CASSLSVTYEQYF	TGTGCCAGCAGCTTGTCCGTAACCTACGAGCAGTACTTC
TRBJ2-1	TRBD2	-	TRBV6-5	CASTPTSVNEQFF	TGTGCCAGCACCCCCACTAGCGTTAATGAGCAGTTCTTC
TRBJ1-6	-	-	TRBV9	CASSPNRANSPLHF	TGTGCCAGCAGCCCAAACAGGGCGAATTCACCCCTCCACTTT
TRBJ1-1	TRBD1	-	TRBV6-5	CASGTVNTEAFF	TGTGCCAGCGGGACAGTGAACACTGAAGCTTTCTTT
TRBJ2-3	TRBD1	-	TRBV6-5	CASKITGVIDTQYF	TGTGCCAGCAAGATCACAGGGGTCATAGATACGCAGTATTTT
TRBJ1-1	-	few	TRBV19	CASRPTENTEAFF	TGTGCCAGTAGGCCCACAGAGAACACTGAAGCTTTCTTT
TRBJ2-5	-	-	TRBV6-2/TRBV6-3	CASSYGGKGQETQYF	TGTGCCAGCAGTTACGGCGGGAAAGGCCAAGAGACCCAGTACTTC
TRBJ1-4	-	few	TRBV7-9	CASNRQGRGEKLFF	TGTGCCAGCAACCGCCAGGGGCGAGGGGAAAAACTGTTTTTT
TRBJ1-4	-	few	TRBV15	CATSTRVDEKLFF	TGTGCCACCAGCACCAGGGTCGATGAAAAACTGTTTTTT
TRBJ2-3	TRBD1	-	TRBV14	CASSHSQGAYLQNTDTQYF	TGTGCCAGCAGCCACTCCCAGGGGGCATACCTACAAAACACAGATACGCAGTATTTT
TRBJ1-5	-	-	TRBV28	CASSLRGGRDQPQHF	TGTGCCAGCAGTTTAAGGGGGGGCAGGGACCAGCCCCAGCATTTT
TRBJ2-1	-	-	TRBV30	CAWSRGVGSYNEQFF	TGTGCCTGGAGCAGGGGAGTGGGCTCCTACAATGAGCAGTTCTTC
TRBJ1-3	-	-	TRBV25-1	CATRDPGKGNTIYF	TGTGCCACCCGGGATCCGGGCAAAGGAAACACCATATATTTT
TRBJ1-1	-	-	TRBV7-9	CASSARPGTDNTEAFF	TGTGCCAGCAGCGCAAGGCCGGGTACGGATAACACTGAAGCTTTCTTT
TRBJ2-1	-	few	TRBV28	CASNPPGRIYNEQFF	TGTGCCAGCAATCCGCCCGGGAGAATTTACAATGAGCAGTTCTTC
TRBJ1-1	-	-	TRBV6-2/TRBV6-3	CASSNLGWGPDEAFF	TGTGCCAGCAGTAACCTAGGTTGGGGGCCCGATGAAGCTTTCTTT
TRBJ1-2	TRBD1	-	TRBV18	CASSPFDRGVHGYTF	TGTGCCAGCTCACCATTCGACAGGGGGGTTCATGGCTACACCTTC
TRBJ1-6	TRBD1	-	TRBV6-5	CASSYQRTGGDSPLHF	TGTGCCAGCAGTTATCAGCGGACAGGGGGGGATTCACCCCTCCACTTT
TRBJ1-1	TRBD1	-	TRBV28	CASSLFQGAGTEAFF	TGTGCCAGCAGTTTATTTCAGGGGGCTGGCACTGAAGCTTTCTTT
TRBJ2-5	TRBD2	-	TRBV4-1	CASSPRLAYQETQYF	TGCGCCAGCAGCCCGCGACTAGCCTACCAAGAGACCCAGTACTTC
TRBJ1-6	-	-	TRBV3-1/TRBV3-2	CASNPRSGLGNSPLHF	TGTGCCAGCAATCCCCGGTCTGGACTGGGTAATTCACCCCTCCACTTT
TRBJ2-3	TRBD2	-	TRBV10-1	CASSVTMGTNQYF	TGCGCCAGCAGTGTGACGATGGGGACTAATCAATATTTT
TRBJ2-7	TRBD1	-	TRBV25-1	CASSESWRTGKYYEQYF	TGTGCCAGCAGTGAATCCTGGAGGACAGGGAAATACTACGAGCAGTACTTC
TRBJ2-7	-	-	TRBV4-1	CASSQDQPGLGEQYF	TGCGCCAGCAGCCAAGATCAGCCGGGACTGGGGGAGCAGTACTTC